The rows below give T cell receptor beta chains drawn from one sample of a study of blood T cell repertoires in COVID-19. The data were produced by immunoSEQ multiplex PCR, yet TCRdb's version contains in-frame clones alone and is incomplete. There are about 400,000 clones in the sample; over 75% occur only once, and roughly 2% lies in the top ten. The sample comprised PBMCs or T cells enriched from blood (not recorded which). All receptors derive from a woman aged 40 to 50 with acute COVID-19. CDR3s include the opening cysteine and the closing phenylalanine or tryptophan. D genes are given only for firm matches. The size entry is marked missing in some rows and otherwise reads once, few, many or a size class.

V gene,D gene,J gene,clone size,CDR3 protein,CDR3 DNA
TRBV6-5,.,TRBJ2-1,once,CASTLGVNEQFF,TGTGCCAGCACCCTGGGAGTCAATGAGCAGTTCTTC
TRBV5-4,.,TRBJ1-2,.,CASSEGGDYGYTF,TGTGCCAGCAGCGAGGGAGGGGACTATGGCTACACCTTC
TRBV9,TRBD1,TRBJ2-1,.,CASSPTGIYNEQFF,TGTGCCAGCAGCCCGACAGGGATCTACAATGAGCAGTTCTTC
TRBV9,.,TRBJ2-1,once,CASSVGGAGTAFF,TGTGCCAGCAGCGTAGGGGGGGCCGGGACAGCTTTCTTC
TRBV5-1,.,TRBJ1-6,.,CASSLDGGNNSPLHF,TGCGCCAGCAGCTTGGACGGGGGGAATAATTCACCCCTCCACTTT
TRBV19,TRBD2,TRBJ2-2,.,CASSMSLAGGPVGELFF,TGTGCCAGTAGTATGTCCCTAGCGGGGGGGCCCGTCGGGGAGCTGTTTTTT
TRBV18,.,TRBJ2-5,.,CASSPPTGVRQETQYF,TGTGCCAGCTCACCACCCACGGGTGTGCGGCAAGAGACCCAGTACTTC
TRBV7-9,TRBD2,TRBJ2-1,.,CASTPGGGASYNEQFF,TGTGCCAGCACCCCGGGCGGGGGGGCTTCCTACAATGAGCAGTTCTTC
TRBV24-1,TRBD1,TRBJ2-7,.,CATSDRGTGGEQYF,TGTGCCACCAGTGATCGCGGGACAGGCGGCGAGCAGTACTTC
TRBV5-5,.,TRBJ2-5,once,CASSSTQGGQATQYF,TGTGCCAGCAGCTCAACCCAGGGGGGACAAGCGACCCAGTACTTC
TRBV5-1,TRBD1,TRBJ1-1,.,CASSSFGQGADVNTEAFF,TGCGCCAGCAGCTCATTCGGACAGGGGGCTGATGTAAACACTGAAGCTTTCTTT
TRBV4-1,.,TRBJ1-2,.,CASSQDHSGSPGYGYTF,TGCGCCAGCAGCCAAGATCACTCGGGGTCACCCGGCTATGGCTACACCTTC
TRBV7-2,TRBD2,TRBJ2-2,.,CASRTGGAPGTGELFF,TGTGCCAGCAGAACGGGGGGGGCACCGGGCACCGGGGAGCTGTTTTTT
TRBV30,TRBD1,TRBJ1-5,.,CAWSVGQGGSNQPQHF,TGTGCCTGGAGTGTAGGGCAGGGGGGTAGCAATCAGCCCCAGCATTTT
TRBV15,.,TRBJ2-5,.,CATSRDSGQETQYF,TGTGCCACCAGCAGAGATTCGGGTCAAGAGACCCAGTACTTC
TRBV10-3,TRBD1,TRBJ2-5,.,CAISVDRTGGRETQYF,TGTGCCATCAGTGTTGACCGGACAGGGGGAAGAGAGACCCAGTACTTC
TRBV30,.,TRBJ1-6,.,CAWSARVGVLPLHF,TGTGCCTGGAGTGCCCGGGTTGGAGTTTTACCCCTCCACTTT
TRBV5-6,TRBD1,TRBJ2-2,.,CASSLGQGARTGELFF,TGTGCCAGCAGCTTGGGACAGGGGGCCCGCACCGGGGAGCTGTTTTTT
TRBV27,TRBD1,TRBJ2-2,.,CASSITGALGDTGELFF,TGTGCCAGCAGTATTACAGGGGCCCTTGGAGACACCGGGGAGCTGTTTTTT
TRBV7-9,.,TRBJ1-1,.,CASSLPMRNTEAFF,TGTGCCAGCAGCTTACCCATGAGGAACACTGAAGCTTTCTTT
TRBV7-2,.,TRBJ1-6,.,CASSLAGQGPSPLHF,TGTGCCAGCAGCTTAGCTGGGCAGGGTCCCTCACCCCTCCACTTT
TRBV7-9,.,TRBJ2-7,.,CASSLDAGYEQYF,TGTGCCAGCAGCTTAGATGCCGGTTACGAGCAGTACTTC
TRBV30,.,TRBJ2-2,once,CAWTGLYNTGELFF,TGTGCCTGGACAGGGCTTTATAACACCGGGGAGCTGTTTTTT
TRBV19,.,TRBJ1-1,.,CASSSQGGTEAFF,TGTGCCAGTAGTTCACAGGGTGGCACTGAAGCTTTCTTT